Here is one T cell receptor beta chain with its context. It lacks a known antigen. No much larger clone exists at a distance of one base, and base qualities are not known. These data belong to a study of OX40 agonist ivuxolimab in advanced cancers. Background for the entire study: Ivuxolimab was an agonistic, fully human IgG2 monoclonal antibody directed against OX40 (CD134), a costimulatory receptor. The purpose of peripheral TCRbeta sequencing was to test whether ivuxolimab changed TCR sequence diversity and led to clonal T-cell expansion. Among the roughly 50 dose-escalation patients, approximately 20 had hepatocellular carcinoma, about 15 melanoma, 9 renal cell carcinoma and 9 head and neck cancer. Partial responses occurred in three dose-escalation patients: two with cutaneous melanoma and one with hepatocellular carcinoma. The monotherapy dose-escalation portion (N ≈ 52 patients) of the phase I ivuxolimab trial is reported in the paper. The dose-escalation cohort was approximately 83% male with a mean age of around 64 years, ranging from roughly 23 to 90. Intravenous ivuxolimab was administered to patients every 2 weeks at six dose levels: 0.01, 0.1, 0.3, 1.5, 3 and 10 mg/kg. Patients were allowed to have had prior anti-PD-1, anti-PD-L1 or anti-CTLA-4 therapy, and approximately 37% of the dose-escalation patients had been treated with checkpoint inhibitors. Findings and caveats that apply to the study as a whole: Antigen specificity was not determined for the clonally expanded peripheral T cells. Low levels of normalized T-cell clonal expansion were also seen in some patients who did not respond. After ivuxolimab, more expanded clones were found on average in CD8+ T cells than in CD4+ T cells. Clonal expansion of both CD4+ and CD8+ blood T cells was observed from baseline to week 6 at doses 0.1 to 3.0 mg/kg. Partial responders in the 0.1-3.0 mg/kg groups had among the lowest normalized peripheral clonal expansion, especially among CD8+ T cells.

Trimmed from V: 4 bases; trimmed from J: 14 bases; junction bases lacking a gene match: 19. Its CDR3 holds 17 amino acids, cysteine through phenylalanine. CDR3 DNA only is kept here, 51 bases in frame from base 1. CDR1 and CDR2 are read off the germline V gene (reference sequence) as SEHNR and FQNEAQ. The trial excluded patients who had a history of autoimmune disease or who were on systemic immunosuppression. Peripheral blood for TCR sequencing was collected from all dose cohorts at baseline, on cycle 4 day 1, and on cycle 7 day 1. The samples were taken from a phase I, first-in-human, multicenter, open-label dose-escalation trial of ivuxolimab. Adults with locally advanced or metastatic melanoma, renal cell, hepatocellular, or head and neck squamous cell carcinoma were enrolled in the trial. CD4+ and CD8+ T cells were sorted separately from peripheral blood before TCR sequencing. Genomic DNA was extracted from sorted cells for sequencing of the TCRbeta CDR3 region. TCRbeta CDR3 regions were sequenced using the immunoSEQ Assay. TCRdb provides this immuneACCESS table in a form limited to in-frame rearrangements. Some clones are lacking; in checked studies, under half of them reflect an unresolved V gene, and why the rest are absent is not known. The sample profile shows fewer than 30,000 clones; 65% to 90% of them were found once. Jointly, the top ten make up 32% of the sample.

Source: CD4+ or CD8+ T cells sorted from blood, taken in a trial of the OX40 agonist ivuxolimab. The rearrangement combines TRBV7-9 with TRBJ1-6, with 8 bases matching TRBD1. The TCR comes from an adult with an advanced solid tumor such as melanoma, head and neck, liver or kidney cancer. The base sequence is TGTGCCAGCAGCTCGTCCTTGCAGGGGGCGCAGGGTCGGACCCTCCACTTT. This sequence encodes CASSSSLQGAQGRTLHF.